This T cell receptor (beta chain) was identified in a study of blood T cell repertoires in COVID-19. Across the whole study: The study drew acute and convalescent COVID-19 samples from the United States, Italy and Spain. Sources were T cells, B-cell-depleted T cells, or PBMCs; the material itself was cDNA or gDNA.

CDR1 SGHRS and CDR2 YFSETQ come from the germline V gene. This CDR3 region has 15 residues. Trimming pared 0 bases from V and 7 bases from J, leaving 16 bases between. The authors' processing: Estimation of nucleated cell counts relied on the amplification of reference gene primers. TCRdb's table, derived via immunoSEQ multiplex PCR, lists solely in-frame clones and lacks some. From that table come the V and J calls and clone size; the DNA was used to work out D and trimming. The sample holds 150,000 to 200,000 clones, about 82% seen once. This chain joins TRBV5-1 and TRBJ1-1, with D perhaps TRBD1 (5 bases). The specimen sequenced was peripheral blood. This sequence originates from a woman younger than 45 with acute or convalescent COVID-19. CDR3 sequence reads: CASSLAEAGKDEAFF. The CDR3 nucleotides read TGCGCCAGCAGCTTGGCCGAGGCAGGGAAGGATGAAGCTTTCTTT.